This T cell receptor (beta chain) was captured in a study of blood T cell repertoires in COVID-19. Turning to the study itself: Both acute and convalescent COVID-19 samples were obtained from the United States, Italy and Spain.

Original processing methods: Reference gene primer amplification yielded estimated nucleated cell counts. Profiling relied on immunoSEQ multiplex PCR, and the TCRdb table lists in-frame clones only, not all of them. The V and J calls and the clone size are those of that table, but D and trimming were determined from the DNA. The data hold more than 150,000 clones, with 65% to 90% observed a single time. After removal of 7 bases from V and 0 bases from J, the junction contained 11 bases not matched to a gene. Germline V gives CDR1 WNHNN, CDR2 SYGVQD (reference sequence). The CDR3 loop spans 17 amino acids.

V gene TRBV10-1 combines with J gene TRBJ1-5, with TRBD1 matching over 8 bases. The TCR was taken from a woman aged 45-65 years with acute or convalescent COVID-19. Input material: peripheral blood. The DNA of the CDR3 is TGCGCCAGCACCGCCGGGACAGGTTTTTATAGCAATCAGCCCCAGCATTTT. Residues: CASTAGTGFYSNQPQHF.